These 29 T cell receptor beta chains were sequenced from one sample in a study of blood T cell repertoires in COVID-19. The method was immunoSEQ multiplex PCR; TCRdb's version includes in-frame clones alone and lacks a portion of them. The sample contains roughly 140,000 clones, approximately 80% of which appear only once. The sample comprised PBMCs or T cells enriched from blood (not recorded which). Receptors originate from a man between 50 and 59 years old in a cohort exposed to, infected with or recovered from COVID-19 (not recorded which).

J is TRBJ2-7 and V is TRBV7-8, with 9 nucleotides matching TRBD1. Looked up from germline, CDR1 is SGHVS and CDR2 is FQNEAQ. The V segment lost 4 bases and the J segment 2 bases; nucleotides outside the gene matches: 9. This CDR3 region has 16 residues. The CDR3 nucleotides read TGTGCCAGCAGCTCCACAAGGGGACAGGGAGCCTACGAGCAGTACTTC. It encodes CASSSTRGQGAYEQYF.

V gene TRBV6-5 combines with J gene TRBJ2-3; unclear D gene. CDR1 and CDR2 (germline): MNHEY, SVGAGI. CDR3 length equals 15 residues. The ends were cut back, 4 bases at V and 3 bases at J, with 14 bases in the middle. The CDR3 DNA sequence: TGTGCCAGCAGTTTCCGACACCCATCAACAGATACGCAGTATTTT. It specifies CASSFRHPSTDTQYF.

CDR3 sequence: CASSSQGARAEKLFF. As DNA, the CDR3 is TGTGCCAGCAGTTCCCAGGGGGCGCGGGCTGAAAAACTGTTTTTT. The chain recombines TRBV27 with TRBJ1-4; TRBD1 agrees at 8 bases. Germline values: CDR1 MNHEY, CDR2 SMNVEV (reference sequence). The ends lost 4 bases at V and 7 bases at J; junction bases unmatched: 8. The CDR3 contains 15 residues.

The rearrangement uses TRBV20-1 and TRBJ1-2; D is possibly TRBD1 (5 bases). The CDR3 is made up of 11 amino acids. The V end lost 3 bases, the J end lost 8 bases, and 10 bases lay between the germline ends. CDR1 and CDR2 from the germline V gene are DFQATT and SNEGSKA (reference sequence). The CDR3 bases are TGCAGTGCTAGGGGGCTAGAAGGCTACACCTTC. Amino acid sequence: CSARGLEGYTF.

The chain carries TRBV27 and TRBJ2-5, with 9 nucleotides matching TRBD2. Germline trimming cut 9 bases from V and 1 base from J; bases unmatched to any gene: 6. Germline CDR1 and CDR2: MNHEY and SMNVEV (reference sequence). This CDR3 comprises 14 residues. This CDR3 is CASRTSAIQETQYF. CDR3 DNA sequence: TGTGCCAGTAGGACTAGCGCGATCCAAGAGACCCAGTACTTC.

The chain has TRBV18 and TRBJ2-2; possible D gene TRBD2, 5 bases. Germline values: CDR1 KGHSH, CDR2 LQKENI. Trimming shortened V by 0 bases and J by 4 bases, and 15 bases separated the two germline ends. The CDR3 has 17 amino acids. The CDR3 here is CASSPPVGGGVTGELFF. Here the CDR3 DNA reads TGTGCCAGCTCACCACCGGTCGGAGGTGGGGTCACCGGGGAGCTGTTTTTT.

V and J are TRBV14 and TRBJ1-3; D not resolved. CDR1 and CDR2 from the germline V gene are SGHDN and FVKESK. The CDR3 is made up of 15 amino acids. V was shortened by 0 bases and J by 3 bases, with 9 bases between the two germline ends. The CDR3 loop reads CASSQESGIGNTIYF. CDR3 coding DNA: TGTGCCAGCAGCCAAGAGAGTGGTATTGGAAACACCATATATTTT.

The CDR3: CASSTGQLSLENTEAFF. CDR3 sequence (DNA): TGTGCCAGTAGTACCGGACAGCTGAGCTTGGAGAACACTGAAGCTTTCTTT. The rearrangement uses TRBV19 and TRBJ1-1; D possibly corresponds to TRBD1 (6 bases). CDR3 size: 17 residues. V was trimmed by 4 bases and J by 1 base, leaving 19 bases between them. The germline V gene encodes CDR1 LNHDA and CDR2 SQIVND (reference sequence).

Only a few counts were recorded for this clone. The chain employs TRBV18 and TRBJ1-2, with no clear D. Germline V gene data show CDR1 as KGHSH and CDR2 as LQKENI. Trimming removed 3 bases at V and 6 bases at J, with 11 bases between. This CDR3 region has 13 residues. CDR3 protein: CASSPSGLHGYTF. In DNA form, the CDR3 reads TGTGCCAGCTCACCGTCTGGCCTGCATGGCTACACCTTC.

This clone was counted a few times. The chain is built from TRBV2 and TRBJ2-5, with 11 bases matching TRBD2. The CDR3 is made up of 17 amino acids. V shed 1 base and J 4 bases; nucleotides not matched to a gene: 8. The V gene's germline CDR1 is SNHLY and CDR2 FYNNEI. CDR3 DNA: TGTGCCAGCAGTGAAGGGCTAGCGGGGGGCACTGGAGAGACCCAGTACTTC. Its protein is CASSEGLAGGTGETQYF.

The chain employs TRBV4-3 and TRBJ1-4, with a possible D match to TRBD1 (5 bases). The V gene's germline CDR1 is LGHNA and CDR2 YSLEER. The V gene lost 0 bases and the J gene lost 6 bases, with 11 bases spanning the gap. This CDR3 has 15 amino acids. CDR3 loop: CASSQEEWGDEKLFF. The CDR3 DNA reads as TGCGCCAGCAGCCAAGAGGAGTGGGGGGATGAAAAACTGTTTTTT.

The chain has TRBV3-1 (or the pseudogene TRBV3-2) and TRBJ1-3; 10 bases align to TRBD1. The CDR3 length is 17 residues. The germline V gene has CDR1 LGHDT and CDR2 YNNKEL (reference sequence). Germline trimming cut 3 bases from V and 4 bases from J; bases unmatched to any gene: 9. CDR3 coding DNA: TGTGCCAGCAGCCAGCCGGGACAGGGGTTAGGGGGAAACACCATATATTTT. Translated, it gives CASSQPGQGLGGNTIYF.

The chain couples TRBV24-1 to TRBJ2-3; maybe TRBD1 (6 bases). This CDR3 has 14 amino acids. V lost 4 bases and J 6 bases, leaving 13 bases between the germline ends. Germline CDR1 and CDR2: KGHDR and SFDVKD. Here the CDR3 DNA reads TGTGCCACCAGTGACCCCCAGGGGCGCGATACGCAGTATTTT. Translation: CATSDPQGRDTQYF.

The chain carries TRBV11-2 and TRBJ1-1, with 7 bases identical to TRBD1. V was clipped by 1 base and J by 3 bases; unmatched bases: 5. Germline lookup yields CDR1 SGHAT and CDR2 FQNNGV. The CDR3 consists of 15 residues. This CDR3 reads CASSLGQTGYTEAFF. CDR3 DNA sequence: TGTGCCAGCAGCTTAGGACAGACAGGGTACACTGAAGCTTTCTTT.

This clone has just one count. The chain couples TRBV2 to TRBJ2-3; TRBD1 matches at 7 bases. The V and J ends lost 5 bases and 0 bases, in that order; junction bases with no gene match: 2. The CDR3 consists of 14 residues. From germline, CDR1 is SNHLY and CDR2 FYNNEI. CDR3 sequence (DNA): TGTGCCAGCAGTCCCAGGGGGAGCACAGATACGCAGTATTTT. Amino acid sequence: CASSPRGSTDTQYF.

The genes are TRBV7-2 and TRBJ1-2; no definite D call. CDR3 length: 14 residues. V dropped 1 base and J dropped 3 bases, with 9 bases sitting between them. The germline V gene encodes CDR1 SGHTA and CDR2 FQGNSA. The CDR3 bases are TGTGCCAGCAGCTTAGACTACGGCGACTATGGCTACACCTTC. Translated, it gives CASSLDYGDYGYTF.

This chain links TRBV5-8 with TRBJ2-2, with D perhaps TRBD1 (6 bases). The CDR3 contains 15 residues. V was pared by 4 bases and J by 6 bases, with 16 bases between. Germline CDR1 SGHTS, CDR2 YDEGEE. This CDR3 reads CASSLGQPHAGELFF. The CDR3 coding sequence is TGTGCCAGCAGCCTAGGACAGCCGCACGCCGGGGAGCTGTTTTTT. Together with reference TRBV5-8 and TRBJ2-2, the CDR3 gives the full variable domain: EAGVTQSPTHLIKTRGQQATLRCSPISGHTSVYWYQQALGLGLQFLLWYDEGEERNRGNFPPRFSGRQFPNYSSELNVNALELEDSALYLCASSLGQPHAGELFFGEGSRLTVL.

The genes are TRBV15 and TRBJ2-1; D is ambiguous. CDR3 length equals 14 residues. The V end lost 1 base, the J end lost 5 bases, and 9 bases lay between the germline ends. CDR1 is LNHNV and CDR2 is YYDKDF in the germline V gene (reference sequence). The CDR3 region has the DNA TGTGCCACCAGCAGAGGAACAGAAAACAATGAGCAGTTCTTC. Translating it yields CATSRGTENNEQFF.

The CDR3 bases are TGTGCCAGCAGCAAACAGGGCTACGAGCAGTACTTC. It is translated as CASSKQGYEQYF. This chain connects TRBV14 to TRBJ2-7, with D perhaps TRBD1 (6 bases). V lost 5 bases and J 3 bases, leaving 8 bases between the germline ends. The CDR3 totals 12 residues. Per germline, CDR1 SGHDN and CDR2 FVKESK.

The chain combines TRBV7-9 with TRBJ2-7, with D possibly being TRBD2 (6 bases). Trimming took off 5 bases at V and 3 bases at J, with 8 bases between the two ends. This CDR3 comprises 12 residues. Germline CDR1 is SEHNR and CDR2 is FQNEAQ (reference sequence). DNA for the CDR3: TGTGCCAGCAGCGGGGGACTCTACGAGCAGTACTTC. It specifies CASSGGLYEQYF.

This clone was picked up a small number of times. This chain uses TRBV20-1 with TRBJ2-1; the match to TRBD2 covers 7 bases. Trimming removed 7 bases from V and 8 bases from J; junction bases left unmatched: 5. The CDR3 covers 11 residues. CDR1 is DFQATT and CDR2 is SNEGSKA in the germline V gene (reference sequence). The CDR3 reads CSVGGSHEQFF. The DNA of the CDR3 is TGCAGTGTCGGCGGGAGCCATGAGCAGTTCTTC.

This chain uses TRBV2 with TRBJ2-7, with 9 bases lining up with TRBD2. The CDR3 consists of 15 residues. J was trimmed by 5 bases and V by 1 base; bases with no gene match: 6. The V gene's germline CDR1 is SNHLY and CDR2 FYNNEI. CDR3 sequence: CASSEVAGGPHEQYF. Written as DNA, the CDR3 is TGTGCCAGCAGTGAAGTTGCGGGAGGGCCCCACGAGCAGTACTTC.

V and J are TRBV7-6 and TRBJ1-5, with 8 bases fitting TRBD1. Germline CDR1 and CDR2: SGHVS and FNYEAQ. J gave up 6 bases and V 5 bases, and 9 bases lay outside the gene matches. CDR3 length: 15 residues. The CDR3 loop is CASSRGQGAGQPQHF. The DNA for the CDR3 is TGTGCCAGCAGCCGGGGGCAGGGGGCAGGTCAGCCCCAGCATTTT.

The chain joins TRBV30 to TRBJ1-2, with 9 bases aligning to TRBD1. CDR3 length: 16 residues. V lost 7 bases, J lost 0 bases, and 12 bases stayed unmatched. Germline V gives CDR1 GTSNPN, CDR2 SVGIG (reference sequence). The CDR3 region has the DNA TGTGCCTCTTCCCGGGACAGGGACACAACTAACTATGGCTACACCTTC. Translated: CASSRDRDTTNYGYTF.

CDR3 amino acids: CASSYFGGIDEQFF. Written as DNA, the CDR3 is TGTGCCAGCAGTTACTTTGGCGGGATCGATGAGCAGTTCTTC. This chain uses TRBV6-5 with TRBJ2-1; TRBD2 might be the D (6 bases). Germline V CDR1 and CDR2: MNHEY, SVGAGI. V gave up 1 base and J gave up 8 bases, with 12 bases separating them. The CDR3 length is 14 residues.

Comments on this clone: The sample holds other DNA sequences that translate to the same CDR3. The genes are TRBV6-4 and TRBJ1-1; D is ambiguous. V lost 6 bases and J lost 1, with 9 bases in between. Germline loops: CDR1 MRHNA, CDR2 SNTAGT. The CDR3 sequence is 13 residues long. The CDR3 sequence: CASRGSPNTEAFF. The CDR3 coding sequence is TGTGCCAGCAGGGGCAGCCCGAACACTGAAGCTTTCTTT.

As for this clone: The sample contains more than one DNA sequence encoding this CDR3. The chain has TRBV14 and TRBJ1-2, with unresolved D. The CDR3 spans 13 residues. The V end lost 0 bases, the J end lost 8 bases, and 10 bases lay between the germline ends. The germline CDR1 and CDR2 sequences are SGHDN and FVKESK. The CDR3 loop is CASSQDRTGGYTF. For the CDR3, the DNA is TGTGCCAGCAGCCAAGATCGAACGGGGGGCTACACCTTC.

This sequence joins TRBV9 and TRBJ1-5; D unresolved. Trimming took 2 bases from V and 6 from J, leaving 12 bases between them. The CDR3 runs 14 residues. Germline CDR1 is SGDLS and CDR2 is YYNGEE. CDR3 region: CASSVDYAGQPQHF. The CDR3 DNA sequence: TGTGCCAGCAGCGTGGATTACGCGGGTCAGCCCCAGCATTTT.

The rearrangement uses TRBV2 and TRBJ2-1; 12 nucleotides match TRBD2. The CDR3 runs 16 residues. CDR1 is SNHLY, CDR2 FYNNEI, per germline. The V segment lost 1 base and the J segment 8 bases; nucleotides outside the gene matches: 6. CDR3 sequence reads: CASSEVLLAGGYEQFF. The CDR3 nucleotides are TGTGCCAGCAGTGAAGTCCTACTAGCGGGGGGCTATGAGCAGTTCTTC.